This entry lists 22 T cell receptor beta chains sequenced from one sample in a study of T cell changes during pregnancy in multiple sclerosis. Clones were read by immunoSEQ multiplex PCR, and TCRdb kept only the in-frame ones, dropping some. Here the sample spans about 38,000 clones, around nine tenths being singletons. The material sequenced was CD4+ T cells from peripheral blood mononuclear cells, taken in the third trimester of pregnancy. These receptors came from a female donor in good health, enrolled as a control in a pregnancy study.

The chain is built from TRBV29-1 and TRBJ1-4, with TRBD1 matching over 7 bases. Germline-derived CDR1 and CDR2 are SQVTM and ANQGSEA. The CDR3 has 13 residues. V dropped 6 bases and J dropped 6; count of bases not matched to a gene: 7. The CDR3 loop reads CSVRQGSDEKLFF. CDR3 sequence (DNA): TGCAGCGTCAGACAGGGTAGTGATGAAAAACTGTTTTTT. Based on the CDR3 plus reference TRBV29-1 and TRBJ1-4, the full variable domain is SAVISQKPSRDICQRGTSLTIQCQVDSQVTMMFWYRQQPGQSLTLIATANQGSEATYESGFVIDKFPISRPNLTFSTLTVSNMSPEDSSIYLCSVRQGSDEKLFFGSGTQLSVL.

The V and J genes are TRBV11-2 and TRBJ2-7; a possible D gene is TRBD2 (5 bases). CDR1 and CDR2 from the germline V gene are SGHAT and FQNNGV. The CDR3 runs 14 residues. The germline V and J ends were trimmed by 3 bases and 3 bases, with 12 bases remaining between them. The CDR3 protein is CASSFRPGDYEQYF. Written as DNA, the CDR3 is TGTGCCAGCAGCTTCCGACCCGGGGACTACGAGCAGTACTTC.

The J gene is TRBJ1-2, the V gene TRBV5-4, with 7 bases fitting TRBD1. The CDR3 contains 13 residues. The V and J ends lost 6 bases and 5 bases, in that order; junction bases with no gene match: 7. The V gene's germline CDR1 is SGHNT and CDR2 YYREEE (reference sequence). The DNA for the CDR3 is TGTGCCAGCAACCCTGGGACAGCTTATGGCTACACCTTC. Translated: CASNPGTAYGYTF.

This clone was seen once. The V gene is TRBV6-1, the J gene TRBJ1-1; D perhaps matches TRBD1 (6 bases). Trimming removed 2 bases from V and 4 bases from J, with 17 bases in between. This CDR3 spans 16 amino acids. In germline, CDR1 is MNHNS, CDR2 SASEGT. The CDR3 sequence: CASSEYYRVVGTEAFF. CDR3 coding DNA: TGTGCCAGCAGTGAATATTACAGGGTGGTGGGCACTGAAGCTTTCTTT.

The gene calls are TRBV7-9 and TRBJ2-1, with 8 bases fitting TRBD2. The length of the CDR3 is 15 residues. V trimming: 2 bases; J trimming: 4 bases; junction bases outside the gene matches: 4. CDR1 is SEHNR, CDR2 FQNEAQ, per germline (reference sequence). Written as DNA, the CDR3 is TGTGCCAGCAGCTTACGGGGGGGGGCTTACAATGAGCAGTTCTTC. This codes for CASSLRGGAYNEQFF.

This clone appeared once. The chain joins TRBV6-5 to TRBJ2-7, with a possible D match to TRBD1 (6 bases). V dropped 6 bases and J dropped 4 bases, with 13 bases sitting between them. Germline CDR1 MNHEY, CDR2 SVGAGI. The CDR3 runs 13 residues. The chain's CDR3 is CASSLDRHYEQYF. The CDR3 bases are TGTGCCAGCAGCCTAGACAGGCATTACGAGCAGTACTTC.

This chain connects TRBV15 to TRBJ2-1; the D is unclear. The CDR3 consists of 13 residues. The V end was cut by 0 bases, the J end by 5 bases, with 5 bases between. Germline-derived CDR1 and CDR2 are LNHNV and YYDKDF (reference sequence). In DNA, the CDR3 is TGTGCCACCAGCAGAGATTTCAACAATGAGCAGTTCTTC. Its translation: CATSRDFNNEQFF.

This chain links TRBV5-1 with TRBJ1-6; 9 bases match TRBD1. There are 17 residues in the CDR3. After removal of 4 bases from V and 6 bases from J, the junction contained 11 bases not matched to a gene. Germline CDR1 SGHRS, CDR2 YFSETQ. In DNA, the CDR3 is TGCGCCAGCAGCCCTCAACCGGGACAGGGAATTAATTCACCCCTCCACTTT. Protein: CASSPQPGQGINSPLHF.

The chain recombines TRBV6-5 with TRBJ1-2; perhaps TRBD1 as D (5 bases). The CDR3 spans 15 residues. Germline CDR1 and CDR2: MNHEY and SVGAGI. With 7 bases removed from V and 5 bases from J, the gap between germline ends came to 20 bases. CDR3 sequence (DNA): TGTGCCAGCACCCCCGTGGAGGGGAGAGGATATGGCTACACCTTC. It translates to CASTPVEGRGYGYTF.

The V gene is TRBV6-1, the J gene TRBJ2-7, with D unresolved. Between the trimmed V and J ends, which lost 6 bases and 3 bases, there was a span of 6 bases. CDR1 and CDR2 from the germline V gene are MNHNS and SASEGT. The CDR3 covers 11 residues. The CDR3 loop reads CASSHIYEQYF. DNA for the CDR3: TGTGCCAGCAGCCACATCTACGAGCAGTACTTC.

The rearrangement links TRBV28 to TRBJ2-1; 12 bases are shared with TRBD2. CDR1 is MDHEN, CDR2 SYDVKM, per germline. The CDR3 runs 15 residues. V lost 11 bases to trimming and J lost 8 bases; unmatched junction nucleotides: 13. The DNA for the CDR3 is TGTGCCTCCCGACTAGCGGGAGCTTCTGGCGATGAGCAGTTCTTC. Its translation: CASRLAGASGDEQFF.

The chain uses TRBV5-1 and TRBJ2-7, with 9 positions matching TRBD1. The CDR3 contains 14 residues. V shed 3 bases, J shed 6 bases, and the junction held 7 bases outside the gene matches. CDR1 is SGHRS, CDR2 YFSETQ, per germline. CDR3 sequence (DNA): TGCGCCAGCAGCTCCGGGACAGGGACCCTCGAGCAGTACTTC. It specifies CASSSGTGTLEQYF.

The chain combines TRBV4-2 with TRBJ2-3; no firm D call. There are 15 residues in the CDR3. The V gene's germline CDR1 is LGHNA and CDR2 YNFKEQ. Trimming cost V 1 base and J 0 bases, with 8 bases left between them. For the CDR3, the DNA is TGTGCCAGCAGCCAAGCGGCTAGTAGCACAGATACGCAGTATTTT. Amino acid sequence: CASSQAASSTDTQYF.

V is TRBV6-1 and J is TRBJ2-5, with D perhaps matching TRBD2 (5 bases). V lost 2 bases, J lost 4 bases, and 17 bases lay in between. The germline CDR1 and CDR2 sequences are MNHNS and SASEGT. The CDR3 is 16 residues long. The CDR3 region is CASSERRSDIGETQYF. In DNA form, the CDR3 reads TGTGCCAGCAGTGAAAGGAGGTCAGACATCGGAGAGACCCAGTACTTC.

The rearrangement uses TRBV5-5 and TRBJ2-2; 7 bases agree with TRBD2. V was clipped by 2 bases and J by 1 base; unmatched bases: 8. Germline CDR1 reads SGHKS; CDR2 reads YYEKEE (reference sequence). The CDR3 consists of 17 residues. The CDR3 DNA is TGTGCCAGCAGCTTAATTGAGCGGGGCTTGAACACCGGGGAGCTGTTTTTT. It specifies CASSLIERGLNTGELFF.

The chain uses TRBV18 and TRBJ1-1, with D unresolved. CDR1 and CDR2 from the germline V gene are KGHSH and LQKENI. This CDR3 spans 19 amino acids. The germline V and J ends were trimmed by 1 base and 0 bases, with 21 bases remaining between them. CDR3 bases: TGTGCCAGCTCACCACGCGTTCCCAGTACAACTAGGGTGAACACTGAAGCTTTCTTT. It translates to CASSPRVPSTTRVNTEAFF.

For the CDR3, the DNA is TGCGCCAGCAGAAGACAGCCATCCTCATTCACAGATACGCAGTATTTT. It yields the protein CASRRQPSSFTDTQYF. The chain links TRBV5-1 to TRBJ2-3; D might be TRBD1 (5 bases). Trimming cost V 5 bases and J 2 bases, with 18 bases left between them. In germline, CDR1 is SGHRS, CDR2 YFSETQ. This CDR3 has 16 amino acids.

This clone was seen a handful of times. The chain links TRBV18 to TRBJ2-7; the D gene is possibly TRBD2 (6 bases). V lost 3 bases and J lost 7, with 10 bases in between. This CDR3 region has 12 residues. Germline CDR1 reads KGHSH; CDR2 reads LQKENI. For the CDR3, the DNA is TGTGCCAGCTCACCGGCGGGGAGGGAGCAGTACTTC. Protein sequence: CASSPAGREQYF.

CDR3 nucleotides: TGTGCCAGCAGTTTACATGCCGGGACAGGGGACAATGAGCAGTTCTTC. It codes for CASSLHAGTGDNEQFF. The chain is built from TRBV28 and TRBJ2-1; 10 bases are shared with TRBD1. The CDR3 covers 16 residues. V trimming: 2 bases; J trimming: 5 bases; junction bases outside the gene matches: 6. Germline V gene lookup returns CDR1 MDHEN and CDR2 SYDVKM.

The V gene is TRBV7-9, the J gene TRBJ2-1; 9 positions match TRBD1. V lost 2 bases to trimming and J lost 8 bases; unmatched junction nucleotides: 7. Germline lookup yields CDR1 SEHNR and CDR2 FQNEAQ (reference sequence). CDR3 length: 15 residues. CDR3 residues: CASSLKDRGLDEQFF. The DNA for the CDR3 is TGTGCCAGCAGCTTAAAGGACAGGGGCTTGGATGAGCAGTTCTTC.

Here the CDR3 reads CAWSGDREYGYTF. In nucleotides, the CDR3 is TGTGCCTGGAGTGGGGACAGGGAGTATGGCTACACCTTC. The chain is built from TRBV30 and TRBJ1-2, with 9 positions matching TRBD1. Trimming took 1 base from V and 5 from J; bases not matched to a gene: 2. This CDR3 region has 13 residues. Germline-derived CDR1 and CDR2 are GTSNPN and SVGIG (reference sequence).

The rearrangement links TRBV19 to TRBJ2-3, with D possibly being TRBD1 (6 bases). CDR3 size: 15 residues. The V and J ends lost 3 bases and 6 bases respectively, with 16 bases between them. Germline V gives CDR1 LNHDA, CDR2 SQIVND (reference sequence). CDR3 coding DNA: TGTGCCAGTAGTATTATCCCCGACAGGACGGATACGCAGTATTTT. Translation gives CASSIIPDRTDTQYF.